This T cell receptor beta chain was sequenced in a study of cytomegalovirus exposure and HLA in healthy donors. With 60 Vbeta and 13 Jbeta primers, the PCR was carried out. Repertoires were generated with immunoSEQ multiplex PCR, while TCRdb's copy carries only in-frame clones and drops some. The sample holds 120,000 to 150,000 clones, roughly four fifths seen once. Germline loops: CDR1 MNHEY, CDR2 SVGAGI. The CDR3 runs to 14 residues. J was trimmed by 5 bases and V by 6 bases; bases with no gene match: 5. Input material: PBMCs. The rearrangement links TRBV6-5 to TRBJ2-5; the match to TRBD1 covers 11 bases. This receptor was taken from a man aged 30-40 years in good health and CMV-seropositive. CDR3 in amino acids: CASRRGQGAETQYF. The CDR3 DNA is TGTGCCAGCAGGCGAGGACAGGGGGCTGAGACCCAGTACTTC.